This entry concerns a single T cell receptor (beta chain). One end of the junction fails to match germline, which may point to a read error. TCRdb re-derived calls from the 5' RACE reads in MiXCR, one entry per CDR3 protein. The sample includes approximately 89,000 distinct CDR3 sequences, 9.5% to 15% of them seen just once. The data stem from a study of T-cell memory formation after mild COVID-19. Overall study: In these data, TCR clusters were largely donor specific.

The clonotype originates from a man aged 18-30 years who had mild COVID-19 (a few samples of this study predate the infection). Cell type and time point are not known. Material for sequencing was PBMCs or a T cell subset sorted from them (not recorded which).

The CDR3 region is CASSLSPGSIDTQYF. CDR3 DNA: TGTGCCAGCAGCTTAAGCCCAGGCAGCATAGATACGCAGTATTTT. This chain uses TRBV7-9 with TRBJ2-3; the D is unclear. The CDR3 loop spans 15 amino acids. CDR1 is SEHNR and CDR2 is FQNEAQ in the germline V gene (reference sequence).